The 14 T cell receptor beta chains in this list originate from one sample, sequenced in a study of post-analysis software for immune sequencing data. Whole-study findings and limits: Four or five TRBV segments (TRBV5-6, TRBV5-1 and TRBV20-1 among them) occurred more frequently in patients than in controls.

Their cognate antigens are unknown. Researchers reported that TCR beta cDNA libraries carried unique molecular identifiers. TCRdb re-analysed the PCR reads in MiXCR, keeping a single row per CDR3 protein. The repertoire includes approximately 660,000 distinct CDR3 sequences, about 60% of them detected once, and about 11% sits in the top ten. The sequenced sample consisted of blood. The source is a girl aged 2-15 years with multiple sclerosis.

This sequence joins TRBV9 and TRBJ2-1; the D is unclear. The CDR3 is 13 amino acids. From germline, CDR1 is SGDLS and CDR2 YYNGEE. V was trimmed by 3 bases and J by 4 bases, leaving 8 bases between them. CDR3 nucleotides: TGTGCCAGCAGCGAGAACCCATACAATGAGCAGTTCTTC. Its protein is CASSENPYNEQFF.

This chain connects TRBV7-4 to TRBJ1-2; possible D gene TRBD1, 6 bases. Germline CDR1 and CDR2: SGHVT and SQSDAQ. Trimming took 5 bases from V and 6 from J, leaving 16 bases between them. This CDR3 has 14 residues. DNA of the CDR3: TGTGCCAGCAGCCCAGGAGAGGGGGGGAATGGCTACACCTTC. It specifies CASSPGEGGNGYTF.

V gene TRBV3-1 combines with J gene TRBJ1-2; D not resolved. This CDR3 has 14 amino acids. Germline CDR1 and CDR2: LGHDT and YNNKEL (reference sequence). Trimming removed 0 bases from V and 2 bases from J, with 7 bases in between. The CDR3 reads CASSQEFGNYGYTF. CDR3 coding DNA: TGTGCCAGCAGCCAAGAGTTCGGCAACTATGGCTACACCTTC.

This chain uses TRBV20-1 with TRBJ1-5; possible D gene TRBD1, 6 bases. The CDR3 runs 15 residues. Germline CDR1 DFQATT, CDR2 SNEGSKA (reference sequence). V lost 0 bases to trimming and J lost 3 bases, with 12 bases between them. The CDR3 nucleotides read TGCAGTGCTAGAGATGCGGGACACCTCAATCAGCCCCAGCATTTT. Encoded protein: CSARDAGHLNQPQHF.

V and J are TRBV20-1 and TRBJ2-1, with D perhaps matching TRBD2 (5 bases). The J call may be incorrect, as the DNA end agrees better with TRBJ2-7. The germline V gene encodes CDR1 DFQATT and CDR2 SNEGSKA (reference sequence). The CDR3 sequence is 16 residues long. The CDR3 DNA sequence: TGCAGTGCTAGAGTAAAAGTCGGACTTCCCCCCTACGAGCAGTACTTC. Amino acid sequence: CSARVKVGLPPYEQYF.

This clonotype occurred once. CDR3 bases: TGTGCCAGCAGCGGGGGAGCAGATGAACTCTCTGGGGCCAACGTCCTGACTTTC. Encoded protein: CASSGGADELSGANVLTF. The chain employs TRBV7-2 and TRBJ2-6, with D perhaps TRBD1 or TRBD2 (5 bases each). The CDR3 sequence is 18 residues long. V lost 5 bases to trimming and J lost 0 bases, with 17 bases between them. Germline assignment: CDR1 SGHTA and CDR2 FQGNSA.

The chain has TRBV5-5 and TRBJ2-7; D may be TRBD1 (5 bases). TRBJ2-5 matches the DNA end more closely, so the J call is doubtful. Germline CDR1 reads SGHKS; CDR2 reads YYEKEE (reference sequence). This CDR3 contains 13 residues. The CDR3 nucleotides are TGTGCCAGCAGCTGGGTTGCAGGGGAGACCCAGTACTTC. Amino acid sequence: CASSWVAGETQYF.

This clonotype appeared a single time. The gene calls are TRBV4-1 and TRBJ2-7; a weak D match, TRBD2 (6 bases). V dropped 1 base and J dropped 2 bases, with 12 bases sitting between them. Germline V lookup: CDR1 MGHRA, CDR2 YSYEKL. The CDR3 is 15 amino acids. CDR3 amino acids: CASSQVPGATYEQYF. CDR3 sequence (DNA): TGCGCCAGCAGCCAAGTCCCGGGAGCAACCTACGAGCAGTACTTC.

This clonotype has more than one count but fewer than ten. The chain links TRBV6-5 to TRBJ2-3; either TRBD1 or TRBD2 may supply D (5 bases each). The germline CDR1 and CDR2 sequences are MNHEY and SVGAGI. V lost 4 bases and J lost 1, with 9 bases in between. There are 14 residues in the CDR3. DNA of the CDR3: TGTGCCAGCAGTTGGGACGGTCGCACAGATACGCAGTATTTT. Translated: CASSWDGRTDTQYF.

CDR3 sequence reads: CASSETSGGAGETQYF. CDR3 DNA sequence: TGTGCCAGCAGTGAGACTAGCGGGGGGGCAGGGGAGACCCAGTACTTC. The chain couples TRBV6-2 or TRBV6-3 to TRBJ2-5, with 14 bases aligning to TRBD2. The V and J ends lost 5 bases and 5 bases, in that order; junction bases with no gene match: 7. This CDR3 comprises 16 residues. The germline CDR1 and CDR2 sequences are MNHEY and SVGEGT.

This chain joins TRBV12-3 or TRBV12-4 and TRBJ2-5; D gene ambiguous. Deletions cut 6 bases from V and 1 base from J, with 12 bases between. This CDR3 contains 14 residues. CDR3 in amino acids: CASSLHSTQETQYF. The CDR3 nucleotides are TGTGCCAGCAGCCTCCACAGTACCCAAGAGACCCAGTACTTC.

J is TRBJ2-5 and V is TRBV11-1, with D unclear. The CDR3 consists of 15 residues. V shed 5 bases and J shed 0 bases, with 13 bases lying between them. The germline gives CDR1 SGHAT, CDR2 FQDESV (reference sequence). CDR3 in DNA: TGTGCCAGCAGCCAACGAACAGAGTACCAAGAGACCCAGTACTTC. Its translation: CASSQRTEYQETQYF.

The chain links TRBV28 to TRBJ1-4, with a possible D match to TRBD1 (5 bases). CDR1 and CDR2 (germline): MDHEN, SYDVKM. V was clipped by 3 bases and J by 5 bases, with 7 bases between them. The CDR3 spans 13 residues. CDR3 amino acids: CASSFRDNEKLFF. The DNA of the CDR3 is TGTGCCAGCAGTTTCCGGGACAATGAAAAACTGTTTTTT.

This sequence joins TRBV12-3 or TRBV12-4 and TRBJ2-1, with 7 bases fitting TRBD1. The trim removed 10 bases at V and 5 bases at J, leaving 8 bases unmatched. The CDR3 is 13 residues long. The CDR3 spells CAIEARGHNEQFF. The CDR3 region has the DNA TGTGCCATAGAGGCGAGGGGGCACAATGAGCAGTTCTTC.